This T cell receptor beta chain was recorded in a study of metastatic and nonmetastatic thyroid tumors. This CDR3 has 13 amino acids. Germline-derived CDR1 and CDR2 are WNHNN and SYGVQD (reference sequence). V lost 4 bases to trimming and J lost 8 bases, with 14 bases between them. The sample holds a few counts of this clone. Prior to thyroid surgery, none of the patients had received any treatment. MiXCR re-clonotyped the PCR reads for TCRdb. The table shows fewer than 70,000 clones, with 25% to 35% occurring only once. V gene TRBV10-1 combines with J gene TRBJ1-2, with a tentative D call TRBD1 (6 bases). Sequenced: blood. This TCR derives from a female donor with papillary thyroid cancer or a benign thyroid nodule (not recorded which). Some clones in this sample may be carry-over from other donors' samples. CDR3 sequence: CASSVSQGYGYTF. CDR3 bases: TGCGCCAGCAGTGTATCACAGGGATACGGCTACACCTTC.